Below, 20 T cell receptor beta chains from the same sample are listed, as sequenced in a study of blood T cell repertoires in COVID-19. Here immunoSEQ multiplex PCR was the method, and the copy in TCRdb shows in-frame clones only, minus some. This sample has under 300,000 clones, with approximately 85% found just once. Sequencing was performed on peripheral blood. The source of these receptors is a man in his fifties or sixties with acute or convalescent COVID-19.

The chain uses TRBV15 and TRBJ1-1; TRBD1 might be the D (6 bases). Trimming pared 0 bases from V and 0 bases from J, leaving 8 bases between. The germline gives CDR1 LNHNV, CDR2 YYDKDF (reference sequence). The CDR3 loop spans 15 amino acids. The CDR3 protein is CATSRDRGVNTEAFF. The CDR3 region has the DNA TGTGCCACCAGCAGAGACAGGGGCGTGAACACTGAAGCTTTCTTT.

The genes are TRBV19 and TRBJ1-2; D not certain. Per the germline V gene, CDR1 is LNHDA and CDR2 is SQIVND (reference sequence). Trimming took 6 bases from V and 5 from J, leaving 16 bases between them. The CDR3 sequence is 14 residues long. CDR3 bases: TGTGCCAGTAGGAGTAATGGCAGGAATTATGGCTACACCTTC. Its translation is CASRSNGRNYGYTF.

V is TRBV6-5 and J is TRBJ2-5; D may be TRBD1 (5 bases). This CDR3 has 14 amino acids. Germline V gene sequence: CDR1 MNHEY, CDR2 SVGAGI. Trimming stripped 6 bases from V and 7 bases from J, with 18 bases between. The CDR3 nucleotides are TGTGCCAGCAGGCAGGGCCACCTCAACGGGACCCAGTACTTC. It is translated as CASRQGHLNGTQYF.

The V gene is TRBV19, the J gene TRBJ1-1; the D gene is possibly TRBD1 (6 bases). CDR1 LNHDA and CDR2 SQIVND come from the germline V gene (reference sequence). Trimming cost V 3 bases and J 5 bases, with 16 bases left between them. This CDR3 is built from 15 residues. This CDR3 reads CASSMRRPGETEAFF. CDR3 coding DNA: TGTGCCAGTAGTATGAGGCGCCCAGGGGAAACTGAAGCTTTCTTT.

The chain is built from TRBV7-2 and TRBJ2-3; 11 bases are shared with TRBD2. Germline CDR1 is SGHTA and CDR2 is FQGNSA. The CDR3 length is 14 residues. The ends lost 5 bases at V and 6 bases at J; junction bases unmatched: 4. The CDR3 DNA sequence: TGTGCCAGCAGCGCACTAGCGGGGGCGGATACGCAGTATTTT. Its translation is CASSALAGADTQYF.

Of note for this clone: This specimen includes other DNA sequences encoding the same CDR3. The CDR3 sequence is CASSRQGDQPQHF. The CDR3 DNA reads TGTGCCAGCTCCCGACAGGGGGATCAGCCCCAGCATTTT. V gene TRBV6-5 combines with J gene TRBJ1-5, with 9 positions matching TRBD1. V lost 8 bases to trimming and J lost 5 bases; unmatched junction nucleotides: 4. CDR1 and CDR2 (germline): MNHEY, SVGAGI. This CDR3 is built from 13 residues.

The J gene is TRBJ1-2, the V gene TRBV10-3; D gene uncertain. Trimming shortened V by 6 bases and J by 13 bases, and 27 bases separated the two germline ends. The CDR3 consists of 15 residues. Germline V lookup: CDR1 ENHRY, CDR2 SYGVKD. CDR3 DNA: TGTGCCATCAGCAAGAATCCCTCGGACTTGGACTCTTTCACCTTC. Protein sequence: CAISKNPSDLDSFTF.

The chain joins TRBV4-1 to TRBJ1-6, with D tentatively TRBD1 (6 bases). CDR3 length: 16 residues. Between the trimmed V and J ends, which lost 6 bases and 8 bases, there was a span of 20 bases. Germline V gives CDR1 MGHRA, CDR2 YSYEKL. This chain's CDR3 is CASSRPQGSIDSPLHF. CDR3 DNA: TGCGCCAGCAGTAGACCCCAGGGGTCGATTGATTCACCCCTCCACTTT.

V is TRBV18 and J is TRBJ1-1; 8 nucleotides align to TRBD1. This CDR3 is built from 14 residues. With V trimmed by 3 bases and J by 6 bases, 6 bases remained unmatched. Germline V gene sequence: CDR1 KGHSH, CDR2 LQKENI. CDR3 region: CASSPDRVRAEAFF. CDR3 bases: TGTGCCAGCTCACCGGACAGGGTAAGGGCTGAAGCTTTCTTT.

The chain recombines TRBV7-9 with TRBJ1-3; 9 nucleotides agree with TRBD1. V lost 5 bases to trimming and J lost 3 bases; unmatched junction nucleotides: 8. CDR1 SEHNR and CDR2 FQNEAQ come from the germline V gene (reference sequence). This CDR3 is 16 amino acids long. The CDR3 spells CASSSSGQGIGNTIYF. The CDR3, as DNA: TGTGCCAGCAGCAGTTCGGGACAGGGTATTGGAAACACCATATATTTT.

This chain connects TRBV19 to TRBJ2-1; TRBD1 agrees at 8 bases. Germline V gene lookup returns CDR1 LNHDA and CDR2 SQIVND (reference sequence). Trimming took 5 bases from V and 12 from J; bases not matched to a gene: 9. The CDR3 loop spans 13 amino acids. CDR3 sequence (DNA): TGTGCCAGTAGTCCCAGGGGGCGGGATGGGCAGTTCTTC. Amino acids: CASSPRGRDGQFF.

This chain links TRBV30 with TRBJ2-1; 9 nucleotides match TRBD2. The V and J ends lost 5 bases and 13 bases, in that order; junction bases with no gene match: 3. Germline-derived CDR1 and CDR2 are GTSNPN and SVGIG (reference sequence). The CDR3 covers 10 residues. The CDR3 DNA follows: TGTGCCTGGGCCGGGACTAGCCAGTTCTTC. Amino acids: CAWAGTSQFF.

The genes are TRBV5-1 and TRBJ2-3; no definite D call. Trimming stripped 0 bases from V and 1 base from J, with 12 bases between. The germline V gene encodes CDR1 SGHRS and CDR2 YFSETQ. The CDR3 runs to 16 residues. The DNA of the CDR3 is TGCGCCAGCAGCTTGGCCGTATCGACTCGCACAGATACGCAGTATTTT. Its protein product is CASSLAVSTRTDTQYF.

This clone was detected a few times. V usage is TRBV21-1 and J usage is TRBJ1-5; the table names TRBD1, a call not compared with the DNA. TRBV21-1 is assigned pseudogene status. CDR3 length: 19 residues. The CDR3 is CASSKRDRGRGDGNQPQHF. CDR3 sequence (DNA): TGTGCCAGCAGCAAACGGGACAGGGGGCGAGGCGATGGCAATCAGCCCCAGCATTTT.

The chain links TRBV13 to TRBJ2-1; 10 bases line up with TRBD1. Germline V CDR1 and CDR2: PRHDT, FYEKMQ (reference sequence). The CDR3 contains 15 residues. The J segment lost 5 bases and the V segment lost 5 bases, leaving 6 bases of the junction unmatched. The CDR3 DNA follows: TGTGCCAGCAGCCCCCGGGACAGGGGCCACAATGAGCAGTTCTTC. Its translation: CASSPRDRGHNEQFF.

V usage is TRBV10-2 and J usage is TRBJ1-5, with a possible D match to TRBD1 (6 bases). Trimming left V 7 bases short and J 4 bases short, with 14 bases between. CDR1 is WSHSY and CDR2 is SAAADI in the germline V gene. This CDR3 is 14 amino acids long. The DNA of the CDR3 is TGCGCCAGCACCCGACAGGAGCGAAATCAGCCCCAGCATTTT. This gives the protein CASTRQERNQPQHF.

V usage is TRBV7-3 and J usage is TRBJ1-6; TRBD1 is a possible D gene (6 bases). This CDR3 has 13 amino acids. CDR1 is SGHTA and CDR2 is FQGTGA in the germline V gene. Trimming left V 3 bases short and J 9 bases short, with 9 bases between. In DNA form, the CDR3 reads TGTGCCAGCAGCTTGGGCAGGGGTTCACCCCTCCACTTT. Translation gives CASSLGRGSPLHF. Together with reference TRBV7-3 and TRBJ1-6, the CDR3 gives the full variable domain: GAGVSQTPSNKVTEKGKYVELRCDPISGHTALYWYRQSLGQGPEFLIYFQGTGAADDSGLPNDRFFAVRPEGSVSTLKIQRTERGDSAVYLCASSLGRGSPLHFGNGTRLTVT.

V and J are TRBV29-1 and TRBJ2-2, with TRBD1 matching over 8 bases. The CDR3 runs 15 residues. CDR1 and CDR2 from the germline V gene are SQVTM and ANQGSEA. Trimming removed 7 bases from V and 2 bases from J; junction bases left unmatched: 9. CDR3 DNA sequence: TGCAGCGCCCTGGGGGACAGGAGAAACACCGGGGAGCTGTTTTTT. Amino acid sequence: CSALGDRRNTGELFF.

This clone came up once. This chain joins TRBV18 and TRBJ1-2; D is possibly TRBD1 (5 bases). The germline V gene encodes CDR1 KGHSH and CDR2 LQKENI. There are 13 residues in the CDR3. V lost 6 bases and J 8 bases, leaving 16 bases between the germline ends. The CDR3 here is CASSPRGGEGYTF. The CDR3 bases are TGTGCCAGCTCCCCCCGGGGGGGTGAAGGCTACACCTTC.

The chain employs TRBV7-2 and TRBJ2-3; 11 nucleotides match TRBD2. Germline assignment: CDR1 SGHTA and CDR2 FQGNSA. The CDR3 is made up of 16 amino acids. V was clipped by 5 bases and J by 2 bases; unmatched bases: 6. The CDR3 sequence is CASSTRLAGPTDTQYF. The CDR3 bases are TGTGCCAGCAGCACCAGACTAGCGGGGCCCACAGATACGCAGTATTTT.